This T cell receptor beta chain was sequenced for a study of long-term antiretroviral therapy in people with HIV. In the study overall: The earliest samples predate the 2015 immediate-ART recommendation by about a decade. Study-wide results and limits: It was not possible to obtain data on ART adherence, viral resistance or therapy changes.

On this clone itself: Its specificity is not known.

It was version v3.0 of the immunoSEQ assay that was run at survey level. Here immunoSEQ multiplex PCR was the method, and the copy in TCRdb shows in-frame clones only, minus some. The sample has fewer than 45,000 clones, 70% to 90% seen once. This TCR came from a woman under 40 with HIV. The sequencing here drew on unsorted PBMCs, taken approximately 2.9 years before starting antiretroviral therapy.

CDR3 nucleotide sequence: TGTGCCAGCAGCTTCGGACAGGGCAATGAGCAGTTCTTC. Its translation: CASSFGQGNEQFF. This chain links TRBV7-2 with TRBJ2-1; TRBD1 matches 8 bases. The junction had 1 base not matched to a gene; V was cut back by 3 bases and J by 6 bases. Germline CDR1 is SGHTA and CDR2 is FQGNSA. This CDR3 is 13 amino acids long. The complete variable domain, with remaining parts taken from reference TRBV7-2 and TRBJ2-1, reads GAGVSQSPSNKVTEKGKDVELRCDPISGHTALYWYRQSLGQGLEFLIYFQGNSAPDKSGLPSDRFSAERTGGSVSTLTIQRTQQEDSAVYLCASSFGQGNEQFFGPGTRLTVL.